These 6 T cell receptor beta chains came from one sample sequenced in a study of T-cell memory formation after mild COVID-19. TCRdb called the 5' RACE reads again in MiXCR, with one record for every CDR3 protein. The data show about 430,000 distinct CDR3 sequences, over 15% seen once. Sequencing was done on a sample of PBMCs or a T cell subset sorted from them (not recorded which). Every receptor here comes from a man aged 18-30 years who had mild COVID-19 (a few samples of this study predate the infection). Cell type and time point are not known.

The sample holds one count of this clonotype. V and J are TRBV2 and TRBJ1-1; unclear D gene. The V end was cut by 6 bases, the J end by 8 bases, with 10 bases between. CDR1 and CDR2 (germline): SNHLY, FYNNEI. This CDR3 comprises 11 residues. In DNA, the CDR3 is TGTGCCAGCAGCTACGTACTCGAAGCTTTCTTT. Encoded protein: CASSYVLEAFF.

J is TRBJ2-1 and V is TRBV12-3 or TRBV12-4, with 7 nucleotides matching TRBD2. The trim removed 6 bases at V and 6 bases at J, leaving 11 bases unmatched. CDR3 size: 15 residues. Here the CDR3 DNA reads TGTGCCAGCAGCGCGTCGGGGGGTCCTCTCAATGAGCAGTTCTTC. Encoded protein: CASSASGGPLNEQFF.

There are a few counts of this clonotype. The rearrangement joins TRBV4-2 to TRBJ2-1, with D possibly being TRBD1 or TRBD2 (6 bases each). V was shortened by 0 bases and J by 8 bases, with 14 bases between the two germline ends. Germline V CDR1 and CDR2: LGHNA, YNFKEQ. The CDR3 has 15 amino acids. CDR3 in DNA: TGTGCCAGCAGCCAAGAGGGGGGCACCATGGATGAGCAGTTCTTC. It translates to CASSQEGGTMDEQFF.

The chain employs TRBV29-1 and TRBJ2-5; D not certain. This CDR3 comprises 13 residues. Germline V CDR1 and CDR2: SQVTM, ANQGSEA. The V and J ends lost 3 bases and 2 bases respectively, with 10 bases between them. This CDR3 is CSVDGWQQETQYF. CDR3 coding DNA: TGCAGCGTTGATGGTTGGCAGCAAGAGACCCAGTACTTC.

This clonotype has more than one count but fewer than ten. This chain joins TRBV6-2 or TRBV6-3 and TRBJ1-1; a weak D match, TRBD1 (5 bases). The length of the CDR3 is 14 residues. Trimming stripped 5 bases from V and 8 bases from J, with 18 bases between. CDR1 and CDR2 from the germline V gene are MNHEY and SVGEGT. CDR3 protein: CASSIPSAGGEAFF. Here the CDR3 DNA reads TGTGCCAGCAGTATCCCCTCTGCCGGGGGAGAAGCTTTCTTT.

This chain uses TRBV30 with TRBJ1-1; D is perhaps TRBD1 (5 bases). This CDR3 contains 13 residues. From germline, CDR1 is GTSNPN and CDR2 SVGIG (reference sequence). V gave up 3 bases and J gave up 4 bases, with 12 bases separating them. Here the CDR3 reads CAWRVEGSTEAFF. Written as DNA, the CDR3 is TGTGCCTGGAGGGTTGAGGGGAGCACTGAAGCTTTCTTT.